The rows below give T cell receptor beta chains drawn from one sample of a study of OX40 agonist ivuxolimab in advanced cancers. Sequencing was performed with immunoSEQ multiplex PCR; in TCRdb, only in-frame clones are kept and a portion is missing. The repertoire holds about 38,000 clones, around 80% seen once, with around 13% in the top ten. The specimen was CD4+ or CD8+ T cells sorted from blood, collected in a trial of the OX40 agonist ivuxolimab. Receptors were obtained from an adult with an advanced solid tumor such as melanoma, head and neck, liver or kidney cancer. Both conserved end residues are part of each CDR3. The D gene is left open where the match is weak. Rows give clone size only sometimes, using once, few, many, or a class for an expanded clone.

clone size: once; V gene: TRBV11-2; J gene: TRBJ2-2; D gene: NA; CDR3 DNA: TGTGCCAGCAGCTTACTTGAAACAGGTTACCACACCGGGGAGCTGTTTTTT; CDR3 protein: CASSLLETGYHTGELFF
clone size: NA; V gene: TRBV9; J gene: TRBJ1-4; D gene: TRBD1; CDR3 DNA: TGTGCCAGCAGCTCAAGCGCACAGGGGAATGAAAAACTGTTTTTT; CDR3 protein: CASSSSAQGNEKLFF
clone size: NA; V gene: TRBV7-2; J gene: TRBJ2-2; D gene: NA; CDR3 DNA: TGTGCCAGCAGCTTGGGCCCCCTCGGGGAGCTGTTTTTT; CDR3 protein: CASSLGPLGELFF
clone size: NA; V gene: TRBV5-4; J gene: TRBJ2-1; D gene: NA; CDR3 DNA: TGTGCCAGCAGCTTGAGAGGACCCGAGCAGTTCTTC; CDR3 protein: CASSLRGPEQFF
clone size: NA; V gene: TRBV9; J gene: TRBJ2-1; D gene: NA; CDR3 DNA: TGTGCCAGCAGCGTAGGACTGGGCAGGGGAATTGAGCAGTTCTTC; CDR3 protein: CASSVGLGRGIEQFF
clone size: NA; V gene: TRBV5-8; J gene: TRBJ2-7; D gene: NA; CDR3 DNA: TGTGCCAGCAGCCCGGGATTTTACGAGCAGTACTTC; CDR3 protein: CASSPGFYEQYF
clone size: NA; V gene: TRBV7-2; J gene: TRBJ1-5; D gene: TRBD1; CDR3 DNA: TGTGCCAGCAGCTTAGGACAGGGAGATAGCAATCAGCCCCAGCATTTT; CDR3 protein: CASSLGQGDSNQPQHF
clone size: NA; V gene: TRBV5-1; J gene: TRBJ2-5; D gene: NA; CDR3 DNA: TGCGCCAGCAGCCCGGAAGGACGGGGAGAGGAGACCCAGTACTTC; CDR3 protein: CASSPEGRGEETQYF
clone size: NA; V gene: TRBV7-9; J gene: TRBJ1-3; D gene: NA; CDR3 DNA: TGTGCCAGCAGCACTCAGCCCTCTGGAAACACCATATATTTT; CDR3 protein: CASSTQPSGNTIYF
clone size: NA; V gene: TRBV6-5; J gene: TRBJ1-2; D gene: NA; CDR3 DNA: TGTGCCAGCAGCACAGGGTTGAATGGCTACACCTTC; CDR3 protein: CASSTGLNGYTF
clone size: once; V gene: TRBV5-1; J gene: TRBJ2-7; D gene: NA; CDR3 DNA: TGCGCCAGCACCGACCGGCCCTCCTACGAGCAGTACTTC; CDR3 protein: CASTDRPSYEQYF
clone size: NA; V gene: TRBV7-2; J gene: TRBJ2-2; D gene: TRBD1; CDR3 DNA: TGTGCCAGCAGCTTCTGGACAGGCGCGAACACCGGGGAGCTGTTTTTT; CDR3 protein: CASSFWTGANTGELFF
clone size: NA; V gene: TRBV5-4; J gene: TRBJ2-2; D gene: NA; CDR3 DNA: TGTGCCAGCAGCTCGAACAGGGCGAACACCGGGGAGCTGTTTTTT; CDR3 protein: CASSSNRANTGELFF
clone size: once; V gene: TRBV18; J gene: TRBJ2-7; D gene: TRBD2; CDR3 DNA: TGTGCCAGCTCTCGTACCGGGACTAGCACCTACGAGCAGTACTTC; CDR3 protein: CASSRTGTSTYEQYF
clone size: NA; V gene: TRBV5-1; J gene: TRBJ2-7; D gene: TRBD2; CDR3 DNA: TGCGCCAGCAGCTCCCGAGTAGCGGGAGGCGAGCAGTACTTC; CDR3 protein: CASSSRVAGGEQYF
clone size: NA; V gene: TRBV11-2; J gene: TRBJ2-2; D gene: NA; CDR3 DNA: TGTGCCAGCAGCTTAGGGGCGGGACTGGTCGGGGAGCTGTTTTTT; CDR3 protein: CASSLGAGLVGELFF